Sequencing of this T cell receptor (beta chain) was carried out in a study of OX40 agonist ivuxolimab in advanced cancers. Measured with immunoSEQ multiplex PCR; TCRdb has only the in-frame clones, and not every one. The table records over 35,000 clones, approximately 84% of them present only once. The CDR3 contains 20 residues. Germline V gene lookup returns CDR1 SGHNT and CDR2 YYREEE (reference sequence). V gave up 5 bases and J gave up 4 bases; unmatched junction bases: 21. The genes are TRBV5-4 and TRBJ2-7, with 13 bases identical to TRBD2. The sequencing used CD4+ or CD8+ T cells sorted from blood, collected in a trial of the OX40 agonist ivuxolimab. The receptor was derived from an adult with an advanced solid tumor such as melanoma, head and neck, liver or kidney cancer. CDR3 coding DNA: TGTGCCAGCAGTCTGGCTTCTAGGACTAGCGGGGGAGACTACATTTACGAGCAGTACTTC. As protein: CASSLASRTSGGDYIYEQYF.